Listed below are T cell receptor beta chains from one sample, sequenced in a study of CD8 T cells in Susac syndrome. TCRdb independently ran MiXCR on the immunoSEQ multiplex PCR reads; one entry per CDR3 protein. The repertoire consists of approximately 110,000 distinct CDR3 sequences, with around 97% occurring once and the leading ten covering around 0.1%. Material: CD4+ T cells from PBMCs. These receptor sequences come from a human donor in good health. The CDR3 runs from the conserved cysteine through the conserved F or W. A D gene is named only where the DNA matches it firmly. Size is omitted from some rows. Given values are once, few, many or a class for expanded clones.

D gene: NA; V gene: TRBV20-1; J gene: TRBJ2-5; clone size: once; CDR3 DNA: TGCAGTGCGACCAAACCCGGGACGCCCCAGGAGACCCAGTACTTC; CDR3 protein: CSATKPGTPQETQYF
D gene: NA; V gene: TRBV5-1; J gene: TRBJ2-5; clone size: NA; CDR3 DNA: TGCGCCAGCAGCTTCTATAGCGGTCAAGAGACCCAGTACTTC; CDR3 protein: CASSFYSGQETQYF
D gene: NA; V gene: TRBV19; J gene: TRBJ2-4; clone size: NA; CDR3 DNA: TGTGCCAGTAGTATAATACGGACAGAGAACATTCAGTACTTC; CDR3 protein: CASSIIRTENIQYF
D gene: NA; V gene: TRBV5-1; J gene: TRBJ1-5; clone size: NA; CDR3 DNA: TGCGCCAGCAGCTTGAGCGGGAATAGCAATCAGCCCCAGCATTTT; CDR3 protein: CASSLSGNSNQPQHF
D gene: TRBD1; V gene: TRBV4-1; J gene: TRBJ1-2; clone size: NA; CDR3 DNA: TGCGCCAGCAGCAGGGCAGGGGGGTCTTCCGATGGCTACACCTTC; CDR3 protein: CASSRAGGSSDGYTF
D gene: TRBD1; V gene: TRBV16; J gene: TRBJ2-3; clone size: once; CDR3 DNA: TGTGCCAGCAGCCTACAGGGGTCTAATACGCAGTATTTT; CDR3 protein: CASSLQGSNTQYF
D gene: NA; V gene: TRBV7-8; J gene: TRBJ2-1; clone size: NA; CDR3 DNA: TGTGCCAGCAGCTTAGAGGGAAACCACTACAATGAGCAGTTCTTC; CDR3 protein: CASSLEGNHYNEQFF
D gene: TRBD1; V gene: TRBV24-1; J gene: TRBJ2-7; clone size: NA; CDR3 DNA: TGTGCCACCAGTGACCCGGGACAGGGCTACGAGCAGTACTTC; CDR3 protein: CATSDPGQGYEQYF
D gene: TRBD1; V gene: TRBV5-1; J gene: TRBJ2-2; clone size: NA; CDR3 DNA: TGCGCCAGCAGCGAAGGGACAGCGAGCGGGGAGCTGTTTTTT; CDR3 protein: CASSEGTASGELFF
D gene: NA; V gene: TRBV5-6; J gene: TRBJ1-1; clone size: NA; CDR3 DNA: TGTGCCAGCAGCGTATACATGAACACTGAAGCTTTCTTT; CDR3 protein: CASSVYMNTEAFF
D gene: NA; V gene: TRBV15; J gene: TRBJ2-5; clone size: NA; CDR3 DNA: TGTGCCACCAGCAGAGATAATCGCGAAGAGACCCAGTACTTC; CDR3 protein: CATSRDNREETQYF
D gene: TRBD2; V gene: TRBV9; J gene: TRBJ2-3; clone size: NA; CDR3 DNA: TGTGCCAGCAGCGTAGGGGTAGCGGGGGGGCCCGGAGATACGCAGTATTTT; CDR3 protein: CASSVGVAGGPGDTQYF
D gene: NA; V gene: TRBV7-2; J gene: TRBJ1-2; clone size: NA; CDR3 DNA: TGTGCCAGCAGCTTAACCTCAGCTAACTATGGCTACACCTTC; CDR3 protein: CASSLTSANYGYTF
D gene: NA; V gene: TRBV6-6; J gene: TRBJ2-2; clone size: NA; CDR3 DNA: TGTGCCAGCAGGGGCATAACGGGTACCGGGGAGCTGTTTTTT; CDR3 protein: CASRGITGTGELFF
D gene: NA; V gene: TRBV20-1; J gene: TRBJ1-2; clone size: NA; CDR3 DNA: TGCAGTGCCGAAGAAGGGGGCTATGGCTACACCTTC; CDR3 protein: CSAEEGGYGYTF
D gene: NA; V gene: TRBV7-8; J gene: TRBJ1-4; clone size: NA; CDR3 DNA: TGTGCCAGCAGCTGGATCAGACAGCGACCTAATGAAAAACTGTTTTTT; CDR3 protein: CASSWIRQRPNEKLFF
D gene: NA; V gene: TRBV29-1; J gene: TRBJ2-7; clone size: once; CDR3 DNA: TGCAGCGTTGAATTGCCGGGCCGCTACGAGCAGTACTTC; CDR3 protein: CSVELPGRYEQYF
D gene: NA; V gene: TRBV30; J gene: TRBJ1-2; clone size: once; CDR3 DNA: TGTGCCTGGAGGGAAAGGGCCAGCTACACCTTC; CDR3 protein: CAWRERASYTF
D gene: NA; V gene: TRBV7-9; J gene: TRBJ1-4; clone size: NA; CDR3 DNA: TGTGCCAGCAGCGCCGCGGGGCTTCGGCAGAGGGCGTCTAATGAAAAACTGTTTTTT; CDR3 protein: CASSAAGLRQRASNEKLFF
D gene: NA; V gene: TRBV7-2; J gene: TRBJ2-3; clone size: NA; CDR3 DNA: TGTGCCAGCAGCCGCTCAGGGGATACGCAGTATTTT; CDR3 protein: CASSRSGDTQYF
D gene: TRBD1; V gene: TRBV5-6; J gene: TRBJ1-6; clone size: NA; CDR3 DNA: TGTGCCAGCAGCGACAGGGTTCACTATAATTCACCCCTCCACTTT; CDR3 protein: CASSDRVHYNSPLHF
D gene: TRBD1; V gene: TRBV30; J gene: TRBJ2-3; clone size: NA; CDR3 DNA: TGTGCCTGGAGCGACGTTACAGGGGGCGCGGGAGATACGCAGTATTTT; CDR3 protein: CAWSDVTGGAGDTQYF
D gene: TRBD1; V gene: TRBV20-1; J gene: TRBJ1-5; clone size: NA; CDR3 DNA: TGCAGTGCTAGAGCCCGACAGGGCGGCAATCAGCCCCAGCATTTT; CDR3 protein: CSARARQGGNQPQHF
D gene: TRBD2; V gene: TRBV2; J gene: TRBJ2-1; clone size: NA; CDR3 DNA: TGTGCCAGCAGTGTTCTGGGGGGGAATGAGCAGTTCTTC; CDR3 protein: CASSVLGGNEQFF
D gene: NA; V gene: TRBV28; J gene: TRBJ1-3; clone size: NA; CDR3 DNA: TGTGCCAGCGGATACAGGGACTCTGGAAACACCATATATTTT; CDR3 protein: CASGYRDSGNTIYF
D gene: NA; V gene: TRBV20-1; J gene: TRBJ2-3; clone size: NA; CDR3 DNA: TGCAGTGCTAGGCGCTACGAGAGACTAGATACGCAGTATTTT; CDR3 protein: CSARRYERLDTQYF
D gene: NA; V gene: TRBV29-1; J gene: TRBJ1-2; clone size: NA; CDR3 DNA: TGCAGCGTTGAAGCGGGGGGCGGTGGCTACACCTTC; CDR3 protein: CSVEAGGGGYTF
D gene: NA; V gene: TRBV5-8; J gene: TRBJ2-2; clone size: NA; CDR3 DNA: TGTGCCAGCAGCCTTCCAGGGTACACCGGGGAGCTGTTTTTT; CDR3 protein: CASSLPGYTGELFF
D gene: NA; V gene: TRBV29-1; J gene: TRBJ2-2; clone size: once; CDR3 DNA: TGCAGCGTTGAAGAGTTCCACACCGGGGAGCTGTTTTTT; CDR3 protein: CSVEEFHTGELFF
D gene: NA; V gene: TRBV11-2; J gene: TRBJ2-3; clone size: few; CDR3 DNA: TGTGCCAGCAGCTTAGGGGGCGATACGCAGTATTTT; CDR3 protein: CASSLGGDTQYF
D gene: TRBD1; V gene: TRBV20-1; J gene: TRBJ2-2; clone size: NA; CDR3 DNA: TGCAGTGCTAGTCGCGGGACAGGGGGCCGGGAGCTGTTTTTT; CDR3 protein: CSASRGTGGRELFF
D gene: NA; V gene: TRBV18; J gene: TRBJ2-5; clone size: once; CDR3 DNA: TGTGCCAGCTCACCACGGGATGAGACCCAGTACTTC; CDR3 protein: CASSPRDETQYF
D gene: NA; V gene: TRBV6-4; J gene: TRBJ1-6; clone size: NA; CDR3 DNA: TGTGCCAGCAGTGAACAGGCGGCATTGGTTGGTTCACCCCTCCACTTT; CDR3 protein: CASSEQAALVGSPLHF
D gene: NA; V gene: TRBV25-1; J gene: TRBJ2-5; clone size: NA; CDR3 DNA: TGTGCCAGCAGCGACGGGACCGCAGAGACCCAGTACTTC; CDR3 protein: CASSDGTAETQYF